Presented here are 11 T cell receptor beta chains from one specimen sequenced in a study of blood T cell repertoires in COVID-19 (dated by TCRdb to about 2020). Libraries were constructed by the immunoSEQ multiplex PCR assay. The source is immuneACCESS, and TCRdb retained only in-frame sequences with V and J called. Part of the clones is not carried over; for the studies checked, unresolved V genes explain less than half of this, and the remainder is unexplained. Recorded for this sample are tens of thousands of clones; more than 60% of them occurred a single time. Under 55% of the sample belongs to the ten largest clones. The sequenced sample consisted of peripheral blood. Source of these receptors: a human donor in a cohort sampled during active COVID-19.

V and J are TRBV19 and TRBJ2-3; 10 bases are a match to TRBD2. Trimming removed 7 bases from V and 1 base from J; junction bases left unmatched: 11. Looked up from germline, CDR1 is LNHDA and CDR2 is SQIVND (reference sequence). The length of the CDR3 is 17 residues. CDR3 sequence: CASNAAGGPPRTDTQYF. In DNA, the CDR3 is TGTGCCAGTAATGCAGCGGGAGGGCCTCCCCGCACAGATACGCAGTATTTT.

The chain employs TRBV29-1 and TRBJ2-3, with a possible D match to TRBD1 (6 bases). From germline, CDR1 is SQVTM and CDR2 ANQGSEA. The V gene lost 6 bases and the J gene lost 1 base, with 14 bases spanning the gap. There are 14 residues in the CDR3. The CDR3 loop is CSVATGKGTDTQYF. CDR3 DNA: TGCAGCGTCGCCACAGGGAAGGGCACAGATACGCAGTATTTT.

The rearrangement links TRBV10-3 to TRBJ1-3; D perhaps matches TRBD1 (5 bases). V lost 0 bases and J 2 bases, leaving 11 bases between the germline ends. In germline, CDR1 is ENHRY, CDR2 SYGVKD. This CDR3 is built from 16 residues. CDR3 sequence: CAISESRPGTGNTIYF. For the CDR3, the DNA is TGTGCCATCAGTGAGTCGAGGCCAGGGACTGGAAACACCATATATTTT.

The V call is TRBV28, the J call TRBJ1-2; 7 positions agree with TRBD1. The CDR3 has 15 residues. The germline V gene has CDR1 MDHEN and CDR2 SYDVKM. V gave up 5 bases and J gave up 3 bases; unmatched junction bases: 9. The CDR3 loop is CASSPLRDSDYGYTF. The CDR3 DNA sequence: TGTGCCAGCAGTCCACTCAGGGACAGCGACTATGGCTACACCTTC.

The CDR3 DNA follows: TGCGCCAGCAGCTTGGGGCTAACCCCCGGGGGCGAGCAGTACTTC. It codes for CASSLGLTPGGEQYF. The genes are TRBV5-1 and TRBJ2-7; D is perhaps TRBD2 (6 bases). V was pared by 0 bases and J by 6 bases, with 16 bases between. CDR1 and CDR2 from the germline V gene are SGHRS and YFSETQ. The CDR3 has 15 amino acids.

The chain employs TRBV15 and TRBJ2-7; 11 bases agree with TRBD2. After removal of 0 bases from V and 6 bases from J, the junction contained 4 bases not matched to a gene. CDR3 length equals 15 residues. Germline V gene data show CDR1 as LNHNV and CDR2 as YYDKDF (reference sequence). CDR3 coding DNA: TGTGCCACCAGCAGAGACCAACTAGCGGGAGTCGAGCAGTACTTC. It codes for CATSRDQLAGVEQYF.

There are a few counts of this clone. The chain combines TRBV4-3 with TRBJ2-1, with 12 bases aligning to TRBD2. After removal of 3 bases from V and 5 bases from J, the junction contained 5 bases not matched to a gene. Germline V gives CDR1 LGHNA, CDR2 YSLEER. The CDR3 has 16 amino acids. The CDR3 DNA sequence: TGCGCCAGCAGCCACGGGTGGACTAGCGGGGACAATGAGCAGTTCTTC. Amino acids: CASSHGWTSGDNEQFF.

This clone was recorded only once. The chain has TRBV6-5 and TRBJ2-7, with 8 bases lining up with TRBD2. Losses at the gene ends were 3 bases for V and 0 bases for J; bases not matched to a gene: 4. CDR1 MNHEY and CDR2 SVGAGI come from the germline V gene. CDR3 length: 15 residues. CDR3 DNA sequence: TGTGCCAGCAGTTATCAGAGCGGGAGCTCCTACGAGCAGTACTTC. The encoded protein is CASSYQSGSSYEQYF.

The chain links TRBV18 to TRBJ2-3; 8 bases agree with TRBD1. From germline, CDR1 is KGHSH and CDR2 LQKENI. J was trimmed by 6 bases and V by 6 bases; bases with no gene match: 8. CDR3 length equals 14 residues. This CDR3 reads CASSAGTGADTQYF. Here the CDR3 DNA reads TGTGCCAGCTCGGCCGGGACAGGTGCTGATACGCAGTATTTT.

The rearrangement uses TRBV18 and TRBJ2-1, with 10 bases identical to TRBD2. CDR3 length: 17 residues. Germline-derived CDR1 and CDR2 are KGHSH and LQKENI. Losses at the gene ends were 1 base for V and 9 bases for J; bases not matched to a gene: 12. CDR3 protein: CASSPLSLAGAGGEQFF. CDR3 nucleotide sequence: TGTGCCAGCTCACCACTATCCCTAGCGGGAGCAGGTGGTGAGCAGTTCTTC. The variable domain in full, completed from reference TRBV18 and TRBJ2-1, reads NAGVMQNPRHLVRRRGQEARLRCSPMKGHSHVYWYRQLPEEGLKFMVYLQKENIIDESGMPKERFSAEFPKEGPSILRIQQVVRGDSAAYFCASSPLSLAGAGGEQFFGPGTRLTVL.

This clone appeared a few times. The chain combines TRBV2 with TRBJ1-5, with D possibly being TRBD1 (5 bases). The CDR3 consists of 15 residues. The V gene's germline CDR1 is SNHLY and CDR2 FYNNEI. V gave up 8 bases and J gave up 0 bases, with 14 bases separating them. For the CDR3, the DNA is TGTGCCAGCCGCGGGGGGTCGAATAGCAATCAGCCCCAGCATTTT. Amino acids: CASRGGSNSNQPQHF.